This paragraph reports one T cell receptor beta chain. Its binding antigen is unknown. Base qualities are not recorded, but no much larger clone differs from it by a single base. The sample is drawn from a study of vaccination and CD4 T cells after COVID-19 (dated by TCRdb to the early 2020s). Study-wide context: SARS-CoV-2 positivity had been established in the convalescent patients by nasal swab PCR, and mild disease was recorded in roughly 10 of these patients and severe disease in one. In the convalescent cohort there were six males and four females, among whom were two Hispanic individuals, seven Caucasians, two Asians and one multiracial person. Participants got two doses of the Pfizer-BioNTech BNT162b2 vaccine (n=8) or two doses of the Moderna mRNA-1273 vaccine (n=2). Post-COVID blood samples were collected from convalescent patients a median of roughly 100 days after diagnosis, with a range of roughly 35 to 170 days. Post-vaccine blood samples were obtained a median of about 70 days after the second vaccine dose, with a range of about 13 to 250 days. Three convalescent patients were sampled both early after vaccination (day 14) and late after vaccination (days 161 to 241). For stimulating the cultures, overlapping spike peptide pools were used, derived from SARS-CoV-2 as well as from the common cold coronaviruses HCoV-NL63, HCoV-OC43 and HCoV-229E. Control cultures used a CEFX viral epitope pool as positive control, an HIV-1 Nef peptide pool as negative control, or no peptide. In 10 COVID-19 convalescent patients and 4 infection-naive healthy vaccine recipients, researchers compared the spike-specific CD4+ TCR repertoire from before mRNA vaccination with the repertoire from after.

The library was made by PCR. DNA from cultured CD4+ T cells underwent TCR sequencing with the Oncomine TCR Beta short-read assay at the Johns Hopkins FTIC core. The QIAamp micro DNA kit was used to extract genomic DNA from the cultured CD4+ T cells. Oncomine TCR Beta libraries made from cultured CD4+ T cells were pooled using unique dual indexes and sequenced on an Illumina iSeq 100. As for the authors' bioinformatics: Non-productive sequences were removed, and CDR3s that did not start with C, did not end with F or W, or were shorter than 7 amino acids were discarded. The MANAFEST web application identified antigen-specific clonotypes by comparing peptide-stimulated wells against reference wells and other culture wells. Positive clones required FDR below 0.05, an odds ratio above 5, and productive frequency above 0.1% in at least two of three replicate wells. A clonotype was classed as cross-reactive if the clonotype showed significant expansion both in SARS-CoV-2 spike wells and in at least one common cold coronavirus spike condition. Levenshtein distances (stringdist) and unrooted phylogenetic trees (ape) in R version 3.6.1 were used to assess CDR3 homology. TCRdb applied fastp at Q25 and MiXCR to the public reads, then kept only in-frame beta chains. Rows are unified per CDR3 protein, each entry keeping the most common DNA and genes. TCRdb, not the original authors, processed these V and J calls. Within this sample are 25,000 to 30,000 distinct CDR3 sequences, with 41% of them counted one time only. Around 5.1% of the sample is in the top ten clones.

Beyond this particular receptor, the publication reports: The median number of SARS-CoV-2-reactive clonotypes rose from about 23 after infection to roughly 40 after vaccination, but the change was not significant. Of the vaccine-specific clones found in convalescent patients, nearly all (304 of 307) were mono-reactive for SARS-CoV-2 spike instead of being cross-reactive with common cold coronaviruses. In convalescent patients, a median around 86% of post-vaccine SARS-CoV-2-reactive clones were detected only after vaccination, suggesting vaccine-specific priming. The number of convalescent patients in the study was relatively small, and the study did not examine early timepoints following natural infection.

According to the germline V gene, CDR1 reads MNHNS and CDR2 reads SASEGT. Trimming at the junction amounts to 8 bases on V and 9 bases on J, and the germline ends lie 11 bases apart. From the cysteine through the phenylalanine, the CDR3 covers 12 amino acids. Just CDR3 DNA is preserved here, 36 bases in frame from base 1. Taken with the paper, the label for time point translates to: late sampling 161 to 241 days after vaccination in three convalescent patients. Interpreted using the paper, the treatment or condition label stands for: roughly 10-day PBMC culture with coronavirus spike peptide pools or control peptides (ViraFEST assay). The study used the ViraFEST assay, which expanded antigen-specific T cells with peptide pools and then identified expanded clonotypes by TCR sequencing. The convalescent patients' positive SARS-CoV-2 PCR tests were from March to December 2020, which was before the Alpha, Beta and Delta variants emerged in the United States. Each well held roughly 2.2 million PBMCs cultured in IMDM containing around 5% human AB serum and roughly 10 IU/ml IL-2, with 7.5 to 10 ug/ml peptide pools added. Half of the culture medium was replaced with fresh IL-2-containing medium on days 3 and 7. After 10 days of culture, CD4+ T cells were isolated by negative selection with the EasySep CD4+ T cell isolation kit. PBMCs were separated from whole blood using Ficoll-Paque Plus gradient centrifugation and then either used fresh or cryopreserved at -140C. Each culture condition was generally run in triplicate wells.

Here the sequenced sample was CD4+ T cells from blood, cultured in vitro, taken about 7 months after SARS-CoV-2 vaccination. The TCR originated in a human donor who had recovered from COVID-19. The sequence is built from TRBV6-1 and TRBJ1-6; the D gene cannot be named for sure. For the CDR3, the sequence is CASQADSSPLHF. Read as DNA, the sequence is TGTGCCAGCCAGGCAGACTCTTCACCCCTCCACTTT.